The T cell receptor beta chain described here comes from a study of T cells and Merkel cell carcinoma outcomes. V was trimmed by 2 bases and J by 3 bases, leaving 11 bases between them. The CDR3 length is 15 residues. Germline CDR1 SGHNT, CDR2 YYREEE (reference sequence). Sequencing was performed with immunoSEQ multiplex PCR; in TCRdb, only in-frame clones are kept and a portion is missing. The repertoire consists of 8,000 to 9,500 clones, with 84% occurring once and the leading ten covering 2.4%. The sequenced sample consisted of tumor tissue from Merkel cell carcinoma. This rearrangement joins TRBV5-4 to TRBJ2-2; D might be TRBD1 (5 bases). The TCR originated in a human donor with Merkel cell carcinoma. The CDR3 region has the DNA TGTGCCAGCAGCTTTAACAGACAGTACACCGGGGAGCTGTTTTTT. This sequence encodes CASSFNRQYTGELFF.